The sequence of this T cell receptor (beta chain) was determined in a study of cytomegalovirus exposure and HLA in healthy donors. As for this clone: Its antigen is as yet unknown.

The study's findings and limits: What a later analysis reportedly showed was that an Asian-associated ancestry cluster had fewer N-insertions than the approximately 700-donor mean. One variant, a missense change in DCLRE1C, was linked in a later analysis to TCR beta V- and J-gene trimming.

All donors participated as healthy donors of bone marrow. A multiplex PCR was run with 60 Vbeta primers and 13 Jbeta primers. Profiling relied on immunoSEQ multiplex PCR, and the TCRdb table lists in-frame clones only, not all of them. The profile shows some 180,000 clones, over 70% of them singletons. The germline V gene encodes CDR1 MGHDK and CDR2 SYGVNS. The CDR3 covers 17 residues. V was pared by 3 bases and J by 3 bases, with 18 bases between. V and J are TRBV25-1 and TRBJ1-5, with a possible D match to TRBD1 (5 bases). What was sequenced was PBMCs. The sequence derives from a middle-aged man in good health and CMV-seropositive. In nucleotides, the CDR3 is TGTGCCAGCAGTGATGGCAGTCTTAGCGGGACCAATCAGCCCCAGCATTTT. Translating it yields CASSDGSLSGTNQPQHF.